The rows below give T cell receptor beta chains drawn from one sample of a study of blood T cell repertoires in COVID-19. Assay: immunoSEQ multiplex PCR; the TCRdb copy retains only in-frame clones and omits some. Altogether approximately 260,000 clones are present, about nine tenths being singletons, with the ten largest covering just over 7%. The sample was peripheral blood. The receptors here all came from a man between 60 and 70 years old who had recovered from COVID-19. The CDR3 runs from the conserved cysteine through the conserved F or W. Fields, in order: CDR3 protein, CDR3 DNA, D gene, J gene, clone size, V gene. D genes are given only for firm matches. Clone size is not always given. Where it is, it says once, few, many or a class for expanded clones.

cdr3_aa: CASSLDKGAWTDTQYF
cdr3_nt: TGTGCCAGCAGCTTGGATAAGGGGGCTTGGACAGATACGCAGTATTTT
d_call: TRBD1
j_call: TRBJ2-3
clone_size: .
v_call: TRBV5-6

cdr3_aa: CASSFGTGMNTEAFF
cdr3_nt: TGTGCCAGCAGCTTCGGGACAGGGATGAACACTGAAGCTTTCTTT
d_call: TRBD1
j_call: TRBJ1-1
clone_size: .
v_call: TRBV7-6

cdr3_aa: CASSARDFLSPLHF
cdr3_nt: TGTGCCAGCAGCGCCCGGGACTTCTTATCACCCCTCCACTTT
d_call: .
j_call: TRBJ1-6
clone_size: .
v_call: TRBV7-8

cdr3_aa: CASSSYLAGVYNEQFF
cdr3_nt: TGTGCCAGCAGCTCGTATCTAGCGGGGGTCTACAATGAGCAGTTCTTC
d_call: TRBD2
j_call: TRBJ2-1
clone_size: .
v_call: TRBV5-6

cdr3_aa: CASSVRGGRTYYNEQFF
cdr3_nt: TGTGCCAGCAGTGTAAGGGGGGGGCGAACCTATTACAATGAGCAGTTCTTC
d_call: .
j_call: TRBJ2-1
clone_size: .
v_call: TRBV6-4

cdr3_aa: CASSLVASGNEQFF
cdr3_nt: TGTGCCAGCAGTTTAGTCGCGAGCGGCAATGAGCAGTTCTTC
d_call: .
j_call: TRBJ2-1
clone_size: .
v_call: TRBV6-5

cdr3_aa: CASSLEGTNTDTQYF
cdr3_nt: TGCGCCAGCAGCTTGGAGGGGACTAACACAGATACGCAGTATTTT
d_call: TRBD2
j_call: TRBJ2-3
clone_size: .
v_call: TRBV5-1

cdr3_aa: CAGLHGVTGELFF
cdr3_nt: TGTGCCGGCCTACACGGGGTTACCGGGGAGCTGTTTTTT
d_call: .
j_call: TRBJ2-2
clone_size: .
v_call: TRBV19

cdr3_aa: CASTLRAGGDTQYF
cdr3_nt: TGTGCCAGTACCCTTCGGGCAGGGGGCGATACGCAGTATTTT
d_call: TRBD1
j_call: TRBJ2-3
clone_size: .
v_call: TRBV19

cdr3_aa: CASSRLMTSGGNNEQFF
cdr3_nt: TGTGCCAGCAGCCGATTGATGACTAGCGGGGGCAACAATGAGCAGTTCTTC
d_call: TRBD2
j_call: TRBJ2-1
clone_size: .
v_call: TRBV7-9

cdr3_aa: CSVGQLIARDYGYTF
cdr3_nt: TGCAGCGTGGGACAACTGATAGCCCGGGACTATGGCTACACCTTC
d_call: .
j_call: TRBJ1-2
clone_size: .
v_call: TRBV29-1

cdr3_aa: CASSGGGMNTEAFF
cdr3_nt: TGCGCCAGTTCCGGGGGAGGCATGAACACTGAAGCTTTCTTT
d_call: .
j_call: TRBJ1-1
clone_size: .
v_call: TRBV5-1

cdr3_aa: CASSLGGRKTGELFF
cdr3_nt: TGCGCCAGCAGCTTGGGCGGGCGGAAGACCGGGGAGCTGTTTTTT
d_call: .
j_call: TRBJ2-2
clone_size: .
v_call: TRBV5-1

cdr3_aa: CASSDSRDTSSSGANVLTF
cdr3_nt: TGTGCCAGCAGTGATAGCCGGGACACAAGTTCATCTGGGGCCAACGTCCTGACTTTC
d_call: .
j_call: TRBJ2-6
clone_size: once
v_call: TRBV6-1

cdr3_aa: CASRKTGDEAFF
cdr3_nt: TGCGCCAGCAGGAAAACAGGGGATGAAGCTTTCTTT
d_call: TRBD1
j_call: TRBJ1-1
clone_size: once
v_call: TRBV5-1

cdr3_aa: CASSPRGPLSYNEQFF
cdr3_nt: TGTGCCAGCTCACCAAGGGGGCCTCTATCCTACAATGAGCAGTTCTTC
d_call: TRBD1
j_call: TRBJ2-1
clone_size: .
v_call: TRBV18

cdr3_aa: CASSLSLDLLTTNYGYTF
cdr3_nt: TGTGCCAGCAGCTTAAGTTTAGACTTGCTTACTACTAACTATGGCTACACCTTC
d_call: .
j_call: TRBJ1-2
clone_size: .
v_call: TRBV7-8

cdr3_aa: CASSKDRGHIGYTF
cdr3_nt: TGTGCCAGCAGTAAGGACAGGGGGCATATCGGCTACACCTTC
d_call: TRBD1
j_call: TRBJ1-2
clone_size: few
v_call: TRBV6-5

cdr3_aa: CATSDALDTYQETQYF
cdr3_nt: TGTGCCACCAGTGATGCTCTGGACACCTACCAAGAGACCCAGTACTTC
d_call: .
j_call: TRBJ2-5
clone_size: once
v_call: TRBV24-1

cdr3_aa: CASSLRGDSSYEQYF
cdr3_nt: TGTGCCAGCAGCTTAAGGGGGGACAGCTCCTACGAGCAGTACTTC
d_call: .
j_call: TRBJ2-7
clone_size: once
v_call: TRBV11-2

cdr3_aa: CASTSEGIGNQPQHF
cdr3_nt: TGTGCCAGCACCTCGGAGGGGATTGGCAATCAGCCCCAGCATTTT
d_call: .
j_call: TRBJ1-5
clone_size: .
v_call: TRBV6-5

cdr3_aa: CATSPTGAIQETQYF
cdr3_nt: TGTGCCACCAGCCCTACAGGGGCCATCCAAGAGACCCAGTACTTC
d_call: TRBD1
j_call: TRBJ2-5
clone_size: .
v_call: TRBV15

cdr3_aa: CASSRTGTTYNEQFF
cdr3_nt: TGTGCCAGTAGTAGAACCGGGACAACCTACAATGAGCAGTTCTTC
d_call: .
j_call: TRBJ2-1
clone_size: .
v_call: TRBV19

cdr3_aa: CASSSDRGSNEQYF
cdr3_nt: TGTGCCAGCAGCTCCGACAGGGGTAGTAACGAGCAGTACTTC
d_call: TRBD1
j_call: TRBJ2-7
clone_size: few
v_call: TRBV11-2

cdr3_aa: CAIAAREWQFF
cdr3_nt: TGTGCCATCGCGGCCCGTGAGTGGCAGTTCTTC
d_call: .
j_call: TRBJ2-1
clone_size: .
v_call: TRBV10-3

cdr3_aa: CASSLAGAVSGNTIYF
cdr3_nt: TGTGCCAGCAGCTTGGCTGGGGCAGTCTCTGGAAACACCATATATTTT
d_call: .
j_call: TRBJ1-3
clone_size: .
v_call: TRBV5-5

cdr3_aa: CATRWWGVNTGELFF
cdr3_nt: TGTGCCACCCGGTGGTGGGGAGTAAACACCGGGGAGCTGTTTTTT
d_call: .
j_call: TRBJ2-2
clone_size: few
v_call: TRBV15

cdr3_aa: CASSRTGGTYNEQFF
cdr3_nt: TGTGCCAGCAGCCGGACAGGGGGGACCTACAATGAGCAGTTCTTC
d_call: TRBD1
j_call: TRBJ2-1
clone_size: once
v_call: TRBV5-6

cdr3_aa: CASSSLAGGRADTQYF
cdr3_nt: TGTGCCAGCAGTTCCCTGGCGGGGGGGCGCGCAGATACGCAGTATTTT
d_call: TRBD2
j_call: TRBJ2-3
clone_size: .
v_call: TRBV6-2/TRBV6-3

cdr3_aa: CASAPPRDGANVLTF
cdr3_nt: TGTGCCAGCGCCCCTCCCAGGGATGGGGCCAACGTCCTGACTTTC
d_call: .
j_call: TRBJ2-6
clone_size: once
v_call: TRBV2

cdr3_aa: CASSKDWTGFNQPQHF
cdr3_nt: TGTGCCAGCAGCAAAGATTGGACAGGGTTTAATCAGCCCCAGCATTTT
d_call: TRBD1
j_call: TRBJ1-5
clone_size: .
v_call: TRBV6-2/TRBV6-3

cdr3_aa: CATSRDQGVYEQYF
cdr3_nt: TGTGCCACCAGCAGAGATCAGGGGGTATACGAGCAGTACTTC
d_call: TRBD1
j_call: TRBJ2-7
clone_size: .
v_call: TRBV15

cdr3_aa: CSAIDSYEQYF
cdr3_nt: TGCAGTGCCATCGACAGCTACGAGCAGTACTTC
d_call: .
j_call: TRBJ2-7
clone_size: .
v_call: TRBV20-1

cdr3_aa: CASGPGGRTNTEAFF
cdr3_nt: TGCGCCAGCGGACCGGGAGGTCGGACGAACACTGAAGCTTTCTTT
d_call: .
j_call: TRBJ1-1
clone_size: .
v_call: TRBV5-1

cdr3_aa: CASSGGTGGYQETQYF
cdr3_nt: TGCGCCAGCAGCGGTGGTACAGGGGGCTACCAAGAGACCCAGTACTTC
d_call: TRBD1
j_call: TRBJ2-5
clone_size: .
v_call: TRBV5-1

cdr3_aa: CASSPRGDRTGSPLHF
cdr3_nt: TGTGCCAGCTCACCACGCGGGGACAGGACCGGTTCACCCCTCCACTTT
d_call: TRBD1
j_call: TRBJ1-6
clone_size: .
v_call: TRBV18

cdr3_aa: CASNRDTEYYEQYF
cdr3_nt: TGTGCCAGCAACCGGGACACCGAGTACTACGAGCAGTACTTC
d_call: .
j_call: TRBJ2-7
clone_size: many
v_call: TRBV2

cdr3_aa: CASSLDPGKGGYTF
cdr3_nt: TGCGCCAGCAGCTTGGACCCAGGGAAAGGTGGCTACACCTTC
d_call: .
j_call: TRBJ1-2
clone_size: .
v_call: TRBV5-1

cdr3_aa: CACNMGQGQGPLHF
cdr3_nt: TGTGCCTGCAACATGGGACAGGGCCAGGGACCCCTCCACTTT
d_call: TRBD1
j_call: TRBJ1-6
clone_size: .
v_call: TRBV30

cdr3_aa: CASSRQVLRANVLTF
cdr3_nt: TGCGCCAGCAGCCGCCAGGTTTTGAGGGCCAACGTCCTGACTTTC
d_call: .
j_call: TRBJ2-6
clone_size: .
v_call: TRBV4-1

cdr3_aa: CASSFRDRVWGNYGYTF
cdr3_nt: TGTGCCAGCAGCTTCCGGGACAGGGTATGGGGGAACTATGGCTACACCTTC
d_call: TRBD1
j_call: TRBJ1-2
clone_size: .
v_call: TRBV9

cdr3_aa: CASSLDRTSGGESTDTQYF
cdr3_nt: TGTGCCAGCAGCTTAGACCGGACTAGCGGGGGGGAGAGCACAGATACGCAGTATTTT
d_call: TRBD2
j_call: TRBJ2-3
clone_size: .
v_call: TRBV13

cdr3_aa: CASSPWGRGGTDTQYF
cdr3_nt: TGTGCCAGCAGCCCATGGGGGCGGGGGGGCACAGATACGCAGTATTTT
d_call: TRBD2
j_call: TRBJ2-3
clone_size: .
v_call: TRBV7-9

cdr3_aa: CASSYNLRETYGYTF
cdr3_nt: TGTGCCAGCAGCTATAACCTCCGGGAGACCTATGGCTACACCTTC
d_call: .
j_call: TRBJ1-2
clone_size: .
v_call: TRBV7-2

cdr3_aa: CASGLFLAGNTGELFF
cdr3_nt: TGTGCTAGTGGTTTGTTTTTAGCGGGCAACACCGGGGAGCTGTTTTTT
d_call: TRBD2
j_call: TRBJ2-2
clone_size: .
v_call: TRBV12-5

cdr3_aa: CASSRLGLADKEGELFF
cdr3_nt: TGTGCCAGCAGCCGATTAGGTTTAGCGGACAAGGAAGGGGAGCTGTTTTTT
d_call: .
j_call: TRBJ2-2
clone_size: .
v_call: TRBV7-8

cdr3_aa: CASMGGSNTGELFF
cdr3_nt: TGTGCCAGCATGGGCGGGAGTAACACCGGGGAGCTGTTTTTT
d_call: TRBD2
j_call: TRBJ2-2
clone_size: .
v_call: TRBV2

cdr3_aa: CASSRPSGTGSSGYTF
cdr3_nt: TGTGCCAGCAGTAGGCCCTCCGGGACAGGGTCATCGGGCTACACCTTC
d_call: TRBD1
j_call: TRBJ1-2
clone_size: .
v_call: TRBV6-2/TRBV6-3

cdr3_aa: CASGSEGAVGNTIYF
cdr3_nt: TGTGCCAGCGGGTCCGAGGGGGCGGTAGGAAACACCATATATTTT
d_call: TRBD1
j_call: TRBJ1-3
clone_size: .
v_call: TRBV28

cdr3_aa: CASIGTGYVDTQYF
cdr3_nt: TGTGCCAGTATCGGGACAGGGTATGTCGATACGCAGTATTTT
d_call: TRBD1
j_call: TRBJ2-3
clone_size: .
v_call: TRBV19